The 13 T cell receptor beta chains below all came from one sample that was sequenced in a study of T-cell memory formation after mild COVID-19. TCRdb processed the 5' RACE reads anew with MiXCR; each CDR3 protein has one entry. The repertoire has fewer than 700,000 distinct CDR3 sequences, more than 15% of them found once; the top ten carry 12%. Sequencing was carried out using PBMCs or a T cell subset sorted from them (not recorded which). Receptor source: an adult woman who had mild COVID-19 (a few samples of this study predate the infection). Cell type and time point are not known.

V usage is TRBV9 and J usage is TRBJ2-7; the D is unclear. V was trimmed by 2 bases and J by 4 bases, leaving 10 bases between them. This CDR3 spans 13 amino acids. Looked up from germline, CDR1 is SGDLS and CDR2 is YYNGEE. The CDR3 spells CASSVGYGYEQYF. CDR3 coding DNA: TGTGCCAGCAGCGTGGGATACGGTTACGAGCAGTACTTC.

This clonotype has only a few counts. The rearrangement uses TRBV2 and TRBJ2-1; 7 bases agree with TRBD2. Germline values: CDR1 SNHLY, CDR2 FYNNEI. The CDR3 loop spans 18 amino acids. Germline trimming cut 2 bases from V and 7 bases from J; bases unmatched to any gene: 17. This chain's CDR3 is CASSEIRSGGGVQNEQFF. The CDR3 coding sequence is TGTGCCAGCAGTGAAATAAGAAGTGGCGGGGGTGTACAGAATGAGCAGTTCTTC.

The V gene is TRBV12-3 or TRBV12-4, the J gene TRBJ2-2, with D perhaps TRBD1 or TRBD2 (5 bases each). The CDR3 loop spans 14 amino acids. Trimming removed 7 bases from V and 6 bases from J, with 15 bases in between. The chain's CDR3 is CASIWGFKAGELFF. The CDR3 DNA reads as TGTGCCAGCATCTGGGGGTTTAAGGCCGGGGAGCTGTTTTTT.

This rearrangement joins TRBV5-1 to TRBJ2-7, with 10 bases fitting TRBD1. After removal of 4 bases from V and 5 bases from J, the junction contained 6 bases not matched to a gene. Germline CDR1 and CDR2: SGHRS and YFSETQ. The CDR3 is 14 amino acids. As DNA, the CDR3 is TGCGCCAGCAGCCACGGGACAGGGGCGGACGAGCAGTACTTC. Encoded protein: CASSHGTGADEQYF.

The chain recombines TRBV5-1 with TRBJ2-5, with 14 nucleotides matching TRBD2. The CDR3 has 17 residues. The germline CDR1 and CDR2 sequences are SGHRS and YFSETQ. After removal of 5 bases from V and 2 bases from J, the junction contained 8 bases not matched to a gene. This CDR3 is CASSQTSGRAFQETQYF. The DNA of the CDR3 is TGCGCCAGCAGTCAGACTAGCGGGAGGGCCTTTCAAGAGACCCAGTACTTC.

The CDR3 spells CASGFPISFF. The CDR3 DNA follows: TGTGCTAGTGGTTTCCCGATATCGTTCTTC. The chain joins TRBV12-5 to TRBJ2-1; D gene uncertain. V lost 3 bases, J lost 15 bases, and 9 bases lay in between. CDR1 LGHNT and CDR2 FRNRAP come from the germline V gene. This CDR3 region has 10 residues.

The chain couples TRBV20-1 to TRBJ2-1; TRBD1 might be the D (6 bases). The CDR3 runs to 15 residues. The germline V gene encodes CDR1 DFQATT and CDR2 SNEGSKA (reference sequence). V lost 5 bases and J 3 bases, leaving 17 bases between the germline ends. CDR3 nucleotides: TGCAGTGCTTTTTCACAGGGCCTCCTCTACAATGAGCAGTTCTTC. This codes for CSAFSQGLLYNEQFF.

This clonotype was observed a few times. CDR3: CASSPRGLAAKQYF. DNA of the CDR3: TGTGCCAGCAGCCCCAGGGGACTAGCCGCCAAGCAGTACTTC. The gene calls are TRBV13 and TRBJ2-7; 9 bases are a match to TRBD2. CDR1 and CDR2 (germline): PRHDT, FYEKMQ (reference sequence). The J segment lost 8 bases and the V segment lost 5 bases, leaving 10 bases of the junction unmatched. This CDR3 is 14 amino acids long.

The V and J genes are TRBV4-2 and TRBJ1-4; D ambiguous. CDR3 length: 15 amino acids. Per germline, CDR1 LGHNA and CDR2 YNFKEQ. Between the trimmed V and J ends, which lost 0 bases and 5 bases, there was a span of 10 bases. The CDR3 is CASSQESTVNEKLFF. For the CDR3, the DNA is TGTGCCAGCAGCCAAGAGTCTACAGTCAATGAAAAACTGTTTTTT.

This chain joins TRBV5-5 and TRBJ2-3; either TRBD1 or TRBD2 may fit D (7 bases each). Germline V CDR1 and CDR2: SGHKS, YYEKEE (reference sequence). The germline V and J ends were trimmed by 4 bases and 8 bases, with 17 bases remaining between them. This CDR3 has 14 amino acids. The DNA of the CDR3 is TGTGCCAGCAGCCTGACAGGGAGGGACTCTACGCAGTATTTT. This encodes CASSLTGRDSTQYF.

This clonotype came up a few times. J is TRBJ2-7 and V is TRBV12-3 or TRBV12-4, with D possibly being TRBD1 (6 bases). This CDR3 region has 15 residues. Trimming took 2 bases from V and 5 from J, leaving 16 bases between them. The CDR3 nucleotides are TGTGCCAGCAGTTTATCTTGGGTGGCAGGGGACGAGCAGTACTTC. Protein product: CASSLSWVAGDEQYF.

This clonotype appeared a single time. CDR3: CASSMDGGRANTQYF. In DNA form, the CDR3 reads TGTGCCAGCAGCATGGATGGCGGGAGGGCTAATACGCAGTATTTT. The V and J genes are TRBV5-4 and TRBJ2-3; 9 bases are shared with TRBD2. The CDR3 runs to 15 residues. Germline CDR1 reads SGHNT; CDR2 reads YYREEE (reference sequence). With 4 bases clipped from V and 7 bases from J, the junction kept 10 bases outside the gene matches.

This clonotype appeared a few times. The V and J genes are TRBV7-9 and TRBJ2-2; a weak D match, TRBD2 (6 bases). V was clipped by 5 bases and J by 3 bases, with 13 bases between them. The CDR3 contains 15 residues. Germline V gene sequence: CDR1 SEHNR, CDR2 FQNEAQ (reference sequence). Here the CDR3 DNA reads TGTGCCAGCAGCCCCAACTTAGCGGACACCGGGGAGCTGTTTTTT. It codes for CASSPNLADTGELFF. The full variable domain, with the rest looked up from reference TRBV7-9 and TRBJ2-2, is DTGVSQNPRHKITKRGQNVTFRCDPISEHNRLYWYRQTLGQGPEFLTYFQNEAQLEKSRLLSDRFSAERPKGSFSTLEIQRTEQGDSAMYLCASSPNLADTGELFFGEGSRLTVL.